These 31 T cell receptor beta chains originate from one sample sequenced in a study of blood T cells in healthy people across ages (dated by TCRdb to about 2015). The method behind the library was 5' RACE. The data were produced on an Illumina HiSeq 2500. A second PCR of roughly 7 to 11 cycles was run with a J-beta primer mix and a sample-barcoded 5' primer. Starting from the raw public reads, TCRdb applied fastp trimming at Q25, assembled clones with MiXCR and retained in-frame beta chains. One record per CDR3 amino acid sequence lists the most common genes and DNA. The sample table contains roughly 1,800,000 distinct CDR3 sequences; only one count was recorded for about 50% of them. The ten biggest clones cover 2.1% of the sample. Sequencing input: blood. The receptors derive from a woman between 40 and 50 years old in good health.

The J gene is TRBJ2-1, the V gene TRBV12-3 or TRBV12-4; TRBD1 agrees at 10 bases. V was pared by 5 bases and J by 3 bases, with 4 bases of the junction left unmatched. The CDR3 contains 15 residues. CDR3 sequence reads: CASSGWTGGYNEQFF. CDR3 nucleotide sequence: TGTGCCAGCAGTGGATGGACAGGGGGCTACAATGAGCAGTTCTTC.

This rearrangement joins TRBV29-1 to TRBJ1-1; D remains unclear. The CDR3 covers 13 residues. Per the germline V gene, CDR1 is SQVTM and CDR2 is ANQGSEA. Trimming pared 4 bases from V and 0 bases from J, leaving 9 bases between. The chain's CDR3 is CSVGLVMNTEAFF. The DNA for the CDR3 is TGCAGCGTTGGACTGGTCATGAACACTGAAGCTTTCTTT.

DNA of the CDR3: TGTGCCAGCAGCACCGGGACAGAACTATCTAACTATGGCTACACCTTC. This encodes CASSTGTELSNYGYTF. The chain recombines TRBV7-9 with TRBJ1-2, with TRBD1 matching 7 bases. The ends lost 5 bases at V and 0 bases at J; junction bases unmatched: 9. The CDR3 loop spans 16 amino acids. The germline CDR1 and CDR2 sequences are SEHNR and FQNEAQ (reference sequence).

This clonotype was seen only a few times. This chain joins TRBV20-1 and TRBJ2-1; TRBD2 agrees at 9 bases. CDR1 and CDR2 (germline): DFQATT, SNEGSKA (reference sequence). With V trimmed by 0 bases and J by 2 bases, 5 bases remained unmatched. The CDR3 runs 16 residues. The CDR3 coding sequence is TGCAGTGCTAGAGATAATCAGCGGGGGGCCTACAATGAGCAGTTCTTC. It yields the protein CSARDNQRGAYNEQFF.

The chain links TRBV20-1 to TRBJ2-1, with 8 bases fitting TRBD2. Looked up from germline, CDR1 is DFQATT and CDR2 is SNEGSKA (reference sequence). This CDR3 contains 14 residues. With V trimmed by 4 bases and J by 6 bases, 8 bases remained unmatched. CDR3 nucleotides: TGCAGTGCTATGGCGGGAGGTTATAGCAATGAGCAGTTCTTC. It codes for CSAMAGGYSNEQFF.

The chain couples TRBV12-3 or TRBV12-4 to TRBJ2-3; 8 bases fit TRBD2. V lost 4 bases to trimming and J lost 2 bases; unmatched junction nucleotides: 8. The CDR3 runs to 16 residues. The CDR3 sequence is CASSWYSGGNTDTQYF. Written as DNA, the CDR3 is TGTGCCAGCAGTTGGTACAGCGGGGGTAACACAGATACGCAGTATTTT.

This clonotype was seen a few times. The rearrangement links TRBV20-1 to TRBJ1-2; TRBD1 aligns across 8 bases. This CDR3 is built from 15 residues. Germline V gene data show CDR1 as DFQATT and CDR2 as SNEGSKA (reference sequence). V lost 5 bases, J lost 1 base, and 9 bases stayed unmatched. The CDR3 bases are TGCAGTGCTTCTCGGACAGGGCCCTTTAACTATGGCTACACCTTC. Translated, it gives CSASRTGPFNYGYTF.

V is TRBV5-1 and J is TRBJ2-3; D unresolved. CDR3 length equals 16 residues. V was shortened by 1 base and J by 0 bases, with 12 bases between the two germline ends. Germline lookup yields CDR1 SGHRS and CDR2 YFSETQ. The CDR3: CASSLQGELSTDTQYF. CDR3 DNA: TGCGCCAGCAGCTTGCAAGGCGAGTTGAGCACAGATACGCAGTATTTT.

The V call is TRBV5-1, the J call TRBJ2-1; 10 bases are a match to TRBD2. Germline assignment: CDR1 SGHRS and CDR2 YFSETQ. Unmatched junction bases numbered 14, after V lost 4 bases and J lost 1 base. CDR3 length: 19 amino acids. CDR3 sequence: CASSPRTSGGGRSYNEQFF. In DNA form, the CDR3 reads TGCGCCAGCAGCCCAAGGACTAGCGGCGGGGGGCGTTCCTACAATGAGCAGTTCTTC.

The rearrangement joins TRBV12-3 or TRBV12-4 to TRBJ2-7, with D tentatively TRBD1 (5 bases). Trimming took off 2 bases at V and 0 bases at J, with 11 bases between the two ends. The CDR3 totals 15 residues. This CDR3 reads CASSLWGSVSYEQYF. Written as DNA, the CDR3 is TGTGCCAGCAGTTTATGGGGCAGCGTCTCCTACGAGCAGTACTTC.

CDR3 loop: CASSLDPGSAQETQYF. DNA for the CDR3: TGCGCCAGCAGCTTGGATCCGGGGTCCGCGCAAGAGACCCAGTACTTC. This chain uses TRBV5-1 with TRBJ2-5, with a tentative D call TRBD2 (5 bases). Germline CDR1 SGHRS, CDR2 YFSETQ. This CDR3 spans 16 amino acids. Trimming removed 0 bases at V and 2 bases at J, with 14 bases between.

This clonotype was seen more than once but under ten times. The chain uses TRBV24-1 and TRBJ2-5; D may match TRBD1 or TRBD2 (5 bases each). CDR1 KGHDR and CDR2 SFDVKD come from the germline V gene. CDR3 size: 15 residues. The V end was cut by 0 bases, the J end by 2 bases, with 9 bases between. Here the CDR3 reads CATSDLRWGQETQYF. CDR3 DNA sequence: TGTGCCACCAGTGATTTGCGTTGGGGGCAAGAGACCCAGTACTTC.

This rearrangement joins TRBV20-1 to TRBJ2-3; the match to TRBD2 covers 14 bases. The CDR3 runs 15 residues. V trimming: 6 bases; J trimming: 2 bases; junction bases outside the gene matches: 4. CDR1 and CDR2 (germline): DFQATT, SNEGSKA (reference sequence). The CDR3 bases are TGCAGTGCCGAGGGACTAGCGGGGGACACAGATACGCAGTATTTT. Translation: CSAEGLAGDTDTQYF.

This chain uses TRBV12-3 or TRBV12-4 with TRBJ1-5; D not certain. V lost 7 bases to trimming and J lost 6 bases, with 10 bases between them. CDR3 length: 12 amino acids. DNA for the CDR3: TGTGCCAGCACTTCCCTGGCTCAGCCCCAGCATTTT. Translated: CASTSLAQPQHF.

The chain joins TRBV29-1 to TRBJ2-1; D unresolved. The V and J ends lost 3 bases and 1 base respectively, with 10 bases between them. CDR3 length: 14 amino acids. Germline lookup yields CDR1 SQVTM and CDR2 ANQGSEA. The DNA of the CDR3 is TGCAGCGTTGATGGGCAGCGATCCTACAATGAGCAGTTCTTC. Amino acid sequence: CSVDGQRSYNEQFF.

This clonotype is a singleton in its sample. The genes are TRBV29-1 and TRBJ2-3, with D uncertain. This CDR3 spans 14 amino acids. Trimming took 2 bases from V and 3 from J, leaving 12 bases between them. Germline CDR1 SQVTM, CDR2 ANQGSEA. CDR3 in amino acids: CSVEMGIRTDTQYF. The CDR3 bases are TGCAGCGTTGAAATGGGGATCCGGACAGATACGCAGTATTTT.

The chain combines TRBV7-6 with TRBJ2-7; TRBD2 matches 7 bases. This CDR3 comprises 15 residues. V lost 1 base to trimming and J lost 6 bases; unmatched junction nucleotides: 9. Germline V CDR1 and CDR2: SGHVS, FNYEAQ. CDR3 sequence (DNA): TGTGCCAGCAGCTTAGATGAGCGGGGCCCCCTCGAGCAGTACTTC. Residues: CASSLDERGPLEQYF.

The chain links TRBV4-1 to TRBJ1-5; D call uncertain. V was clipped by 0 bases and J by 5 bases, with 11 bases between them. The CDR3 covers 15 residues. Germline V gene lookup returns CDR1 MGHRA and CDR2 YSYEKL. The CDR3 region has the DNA TGCGCCAGCAGCCAAGATCTAGTTTGGGATCAGCCCCAGCATTTT. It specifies CASSQDLVWDQPQHF.

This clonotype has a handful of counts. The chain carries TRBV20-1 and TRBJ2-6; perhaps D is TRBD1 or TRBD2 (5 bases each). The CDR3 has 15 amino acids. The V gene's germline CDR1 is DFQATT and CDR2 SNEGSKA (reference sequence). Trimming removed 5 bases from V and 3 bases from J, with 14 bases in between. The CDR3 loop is CSASGAYGGANVLTF. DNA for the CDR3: TGCAGTGCTTCCGGGGCCTACGGTGGGGCCAACGTCCTGACTTTC.

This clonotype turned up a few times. Here the CDR3 reads CASSYWTGRTDTQYF. Written as DNA, the CDR3 is TGTGCCAGCAGTTACTGGACAGGGCGCACAGATACGCAGTATTTT. The gene calls are TRBV28 and TRBJ2-3; the match to TRBD1 covers 8 bases. Trimming removed 4 bases from V and 1 base from J; junction bases left unmatched: 4. The germline V gene has CDR1 MDHEN and CDR2 SYDVKM. This CDR3 is 15 amino acids long.

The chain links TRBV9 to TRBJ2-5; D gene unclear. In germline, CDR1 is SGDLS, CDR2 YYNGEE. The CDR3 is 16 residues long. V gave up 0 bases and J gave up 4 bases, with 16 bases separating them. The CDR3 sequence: CASSVGLGFRRETQYF. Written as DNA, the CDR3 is TGTGCCAGCAGCGTAGGCTTGGGGTTTCGAAGAGAGACCCAGTACTTC.

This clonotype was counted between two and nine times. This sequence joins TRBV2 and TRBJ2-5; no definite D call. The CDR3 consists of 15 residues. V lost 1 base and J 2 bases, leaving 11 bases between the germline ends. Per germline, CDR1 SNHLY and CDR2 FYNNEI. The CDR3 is CASSEGARPQETQYF. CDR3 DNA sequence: TGTGCCAGCAGTGAAGGGGCTAGACCTCAAGAGACCCAGTACTTC.

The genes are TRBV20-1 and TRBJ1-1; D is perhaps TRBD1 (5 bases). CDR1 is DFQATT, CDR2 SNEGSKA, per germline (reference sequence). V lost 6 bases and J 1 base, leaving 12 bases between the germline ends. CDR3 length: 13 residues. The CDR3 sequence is CSAGVGSNTEAFF. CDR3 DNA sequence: TGCAGTGCAGGGGTCGGATCGAACACTGAAGCTTTCTTT.

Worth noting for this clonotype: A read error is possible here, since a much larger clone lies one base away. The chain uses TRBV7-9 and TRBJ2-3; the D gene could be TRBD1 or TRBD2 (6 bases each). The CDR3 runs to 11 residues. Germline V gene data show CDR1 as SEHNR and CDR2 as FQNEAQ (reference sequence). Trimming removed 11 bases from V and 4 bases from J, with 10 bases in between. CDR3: CAEGGADTQYF. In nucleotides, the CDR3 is TGTGCCGAGGGGGGCGCAGATACGCAGTATTTT.

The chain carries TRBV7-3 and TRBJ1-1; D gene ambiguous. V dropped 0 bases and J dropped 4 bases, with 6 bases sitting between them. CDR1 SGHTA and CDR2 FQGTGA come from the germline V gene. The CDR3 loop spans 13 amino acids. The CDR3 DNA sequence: TGTGCCAGCAGCTTAACGGCAGTCACTGAAGCTTTCTTT. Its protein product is CASSLTAVTEAFF.

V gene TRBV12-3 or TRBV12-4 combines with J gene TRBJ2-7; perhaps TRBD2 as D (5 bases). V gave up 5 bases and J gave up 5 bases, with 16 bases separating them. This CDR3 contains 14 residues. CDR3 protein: CASSATDRRDEQYF. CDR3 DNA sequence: TGTGCCAGCAGTGCCACGGACCGGCGGGACGAGCAGTACTTC.

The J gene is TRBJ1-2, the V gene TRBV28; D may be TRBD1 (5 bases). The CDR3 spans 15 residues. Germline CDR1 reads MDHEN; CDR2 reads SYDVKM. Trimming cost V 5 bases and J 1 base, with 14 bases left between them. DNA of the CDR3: TGTGCCAGCAGTATCCCCCCCCAGGGTAACTATGGCTACACCTTC. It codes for CASSIPPQGNYGYTF.

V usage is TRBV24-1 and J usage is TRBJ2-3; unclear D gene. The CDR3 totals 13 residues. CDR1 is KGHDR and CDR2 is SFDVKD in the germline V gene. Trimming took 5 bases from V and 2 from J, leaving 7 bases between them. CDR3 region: CATSGDNTDTQYF. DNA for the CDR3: TGTGCCACCAGTGGAGACAACACAGATACGCAGTATTTT.

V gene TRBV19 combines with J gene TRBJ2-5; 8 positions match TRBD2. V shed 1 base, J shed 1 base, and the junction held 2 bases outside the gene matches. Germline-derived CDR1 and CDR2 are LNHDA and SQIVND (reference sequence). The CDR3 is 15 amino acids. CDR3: CASSIVAGFQETQYF. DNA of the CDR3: TGTGCCAGTAGTATAGTAGCGGGGTTCCAAGAGACCCAGTACTTC.

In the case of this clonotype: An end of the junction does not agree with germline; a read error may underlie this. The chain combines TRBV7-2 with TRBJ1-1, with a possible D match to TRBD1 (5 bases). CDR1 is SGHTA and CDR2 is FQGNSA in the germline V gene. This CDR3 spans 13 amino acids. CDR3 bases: TGCGCCAGCAGCTCCAGGGTGTTAACTGAAGCTTTCTTT. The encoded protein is CASSSRVLTEAFF.

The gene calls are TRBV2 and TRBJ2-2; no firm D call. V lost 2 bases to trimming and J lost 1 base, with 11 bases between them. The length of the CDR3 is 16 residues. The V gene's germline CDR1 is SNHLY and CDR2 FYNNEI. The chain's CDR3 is CASSENADLNTGELFF. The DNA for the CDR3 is TGTGCCAGCAGTGAAAACGCGGATCTGAACACCGGGGAGCTGTTTTTT.